The text below deals with one T cell receptor (beta chain). The specificity of this receptor is unknown. It has no much larger one-base neighbor in the sample; base qualities were not kept. The data are from a study of OX40 agonist ivuxolimab in advanced cancers. At the level of the whole study: Ivuxolimab was an agonistic, fully human IgG2 monoclonal antibody directed against OX40 (CD134), a costimulatory receptor. The point of sequencing TCRbeta in the periphery was to test whether ivuxolimab changed TCR sequence diversity and drove clonal T-cell expansion. The monotherapy dose-escalation portion (N of about 50 patients) of the phase I ivuxolimab trial is reported in the paper. Among the approximately 50 dose-escalation patients, 19 had hepatocellular carcinoma, roughly 15 melanoma, 9 renal cell carcinoma and 9 head and neck cancer. Partial responses occurred in three dose-escalation patients: two with cutaneous melanoma and one with hepatocellular carcinoma. Prior anti-PD-1, anti-PD-L1 or anti-CTLA-4 therapy was permitted, and checkpoint inhibitors had been received by roughly 40% of dose-escalation patients. Intravenous ivuxolimab was administered to patients every 2 weeks at six dose levels: 0.01, 0.1, 0.3, 1.5, 3 and 10 mg/kg. A male proportion of around 81% and a mean age of roughly 55 years, ranging from 23 to 79, were recorded for the dose-escalation cohort. Study-wide conclusions, independent of this receptor: At doses from 0.1 to 3.0 mg/kg, clonal expansion was seen in both CD4+ and CD8+ blood T cells between baseline and week 6. Which antigens the clonally expanded peripheral T cells were specific for was not determined. After ivuxolimab, CD8+ T cells had more expanded clones than CD4+ T cells on average. Low levels of normalized T-cell clonal expansion were also seen in some patients who did not respond. In partial responders in the 0.1-3.0 mg/kg groups, normalized peripheral clonal expansion was found to be among the lowest, especially among CD8+ T cells.

For sequencing of the TCRbeta CDR3 region, genomic DNA was extracted from the sorted cells. The immunoSEQ Assay was used to sequence the TCRbeta CDR3 regions. The immuneACCESS repertoire file appears here via TCRdb, limited to in-frame rearrangements. These files lack a portion of the clones; in checked studies, under half of the deficit traces to unresolved V genes, and the cause of the others is not known. This sample lists tens of thousands of clones; around 80% were detected once. The ten largest account for approximately 1.7% of the sample. Taken from the germline V gene (reference sequence), the CDR1 and CDR2 loops are LNHDA and SQIVND. Taken from cysteine to phenylalanine, the CDR3 has 15 residues. CDR3 DNA is the only sequence kept; it has 45 bases, read in frame from the first base. Trimming accounts for 0 bases at V and 6 bases at J, while the number of junction bases matched to no gene is 8.

The trial excluded patients who had a history of autoimmune disease or who were on systemic immunosuppression. Peripheral blood for TCR sequencing was collected from all dose cohorts at baseline, on cycle 4 day 1, and on cycle 7 day 1. Samples were obtained from an open-label, multicenter, first-in-human phase I dose-escalation trial of ivuxolimab. Adults with locally advanced or metastatic head and neck squamous cell, hepatocellular, melanoma or renal cell carcinoma were enrolled in the trial. Before TCR sequencing, CD4+ T cells and CD8+ T cells from peripheral blood were sorted into separate populations.

This receptor was identified in an adult with an advanced solid tumor such as melanoma, head and neck, liver or kidney cancer. The chain couples TRBV19 to TRBJ2-7, with 7 central nucleotides matching TRBD2. The sequencing here drew on CD4+ or CD8+ T cells sorted from blood, taken in a trial of the OX40 agonist ivuxolimab. In nucleotide form, the sequence is TGTGCCAGTAGTATAGATCTTCGGCGGGAGCGCGAGCAGTACTTC. The encoded protein is CASSIDLRREREQYF.